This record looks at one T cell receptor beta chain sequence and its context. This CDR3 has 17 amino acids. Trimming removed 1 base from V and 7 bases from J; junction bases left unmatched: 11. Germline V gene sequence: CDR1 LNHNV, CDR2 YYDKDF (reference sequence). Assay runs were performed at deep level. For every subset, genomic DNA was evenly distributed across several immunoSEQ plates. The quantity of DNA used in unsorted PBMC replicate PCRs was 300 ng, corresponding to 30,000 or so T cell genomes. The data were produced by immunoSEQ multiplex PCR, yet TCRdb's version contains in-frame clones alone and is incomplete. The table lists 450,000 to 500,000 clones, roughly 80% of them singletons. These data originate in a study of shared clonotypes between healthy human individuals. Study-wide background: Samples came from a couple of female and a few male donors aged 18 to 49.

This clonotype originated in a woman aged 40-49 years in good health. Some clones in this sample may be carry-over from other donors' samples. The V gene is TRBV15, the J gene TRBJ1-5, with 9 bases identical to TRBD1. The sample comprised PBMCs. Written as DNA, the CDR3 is TGTGCCACCAGCAGAGGGCCGAATACAGGGGGCCGGCAGCCCCAGCATTTT. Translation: CATSRGPNTGGRQPQHF.